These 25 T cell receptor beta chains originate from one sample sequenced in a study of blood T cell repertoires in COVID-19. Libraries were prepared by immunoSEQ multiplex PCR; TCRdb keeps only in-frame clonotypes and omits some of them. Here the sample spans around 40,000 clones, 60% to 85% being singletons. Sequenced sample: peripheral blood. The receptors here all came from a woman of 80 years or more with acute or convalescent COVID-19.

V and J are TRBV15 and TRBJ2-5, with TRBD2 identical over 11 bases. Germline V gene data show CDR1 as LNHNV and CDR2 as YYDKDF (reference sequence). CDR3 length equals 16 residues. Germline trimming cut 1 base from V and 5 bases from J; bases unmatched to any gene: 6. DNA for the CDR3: TGTGCCACCAGCAGAGCCGCCATAGCGGGAGGGGAGACCCAGTACTTC. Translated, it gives CATSRAAIAGGETQYF.

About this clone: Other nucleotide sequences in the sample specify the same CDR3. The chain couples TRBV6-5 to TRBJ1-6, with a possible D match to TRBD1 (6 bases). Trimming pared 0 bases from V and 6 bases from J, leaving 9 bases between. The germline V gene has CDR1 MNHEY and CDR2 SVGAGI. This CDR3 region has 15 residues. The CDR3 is CASSYSGGGNSPLHF. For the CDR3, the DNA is TGTGCCAGCAGTTACTCAGGGGGTGGTAATTCACCCCTCCACTTT.

The CDR3 loop is CASSLGGTGSQPQHF. The CDR3 bases are TGTGCCAGCAGCTTAGGAGGTACAGGGTCTCAGCCCCAGCATTTT. The chain couples TRBV7-9 to TRBJ1-5; D may be TRBD1 (6 bases). The CDR3 spans 15 residues. Deletions cut 1 base from V and 6 bases from J, with 13 bases between. Germline V gene data show CDR1 as SEHNR and CDR2 as FQNEAQ (reference sequence).

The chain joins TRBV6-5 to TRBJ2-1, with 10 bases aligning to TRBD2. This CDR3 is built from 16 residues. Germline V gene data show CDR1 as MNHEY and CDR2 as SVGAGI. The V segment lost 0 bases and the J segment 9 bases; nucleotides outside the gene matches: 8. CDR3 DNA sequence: TGTGCCAGCAGTTACTCGATTAGCGGGAGGCTCGGTGAGCAGTTCTTC. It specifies CASSYSISGRLGEQFF.

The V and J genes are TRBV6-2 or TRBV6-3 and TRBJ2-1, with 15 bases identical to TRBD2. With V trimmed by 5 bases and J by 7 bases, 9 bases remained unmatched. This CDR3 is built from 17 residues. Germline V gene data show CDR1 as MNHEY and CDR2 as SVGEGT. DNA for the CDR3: TGTGCCAGCAGTGACCGGACTAGCGGGAGGGCCAGAAATGAGCAGTTCTTC. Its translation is CASSDRTSGRARNEQFF.

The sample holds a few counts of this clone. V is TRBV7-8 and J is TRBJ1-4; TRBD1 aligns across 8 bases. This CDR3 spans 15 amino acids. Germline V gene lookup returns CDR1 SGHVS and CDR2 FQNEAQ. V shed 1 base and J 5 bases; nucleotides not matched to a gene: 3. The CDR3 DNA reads TGTGCCAGCAGCTTAGGGGACAGGAAGAATGAAAAACTGTTTTTT. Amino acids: CASSLGDRKNEKLFF.

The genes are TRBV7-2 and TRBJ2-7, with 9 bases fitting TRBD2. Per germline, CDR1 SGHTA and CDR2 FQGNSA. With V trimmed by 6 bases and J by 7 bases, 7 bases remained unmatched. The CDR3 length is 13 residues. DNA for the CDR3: TGTGCCAGCAGAGCGGGGGGCCCCGGAGAGCAGTACTTC. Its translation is CASRAGGPGEQYF.

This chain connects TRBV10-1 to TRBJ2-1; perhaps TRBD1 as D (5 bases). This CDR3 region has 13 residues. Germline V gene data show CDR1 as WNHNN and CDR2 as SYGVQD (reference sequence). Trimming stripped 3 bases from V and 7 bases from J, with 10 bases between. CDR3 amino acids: CASSEGAWNEQFF. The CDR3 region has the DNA TGCGCCAGCAGTGAAGGGGCCTGGAATGAGCAGTTCTTC.

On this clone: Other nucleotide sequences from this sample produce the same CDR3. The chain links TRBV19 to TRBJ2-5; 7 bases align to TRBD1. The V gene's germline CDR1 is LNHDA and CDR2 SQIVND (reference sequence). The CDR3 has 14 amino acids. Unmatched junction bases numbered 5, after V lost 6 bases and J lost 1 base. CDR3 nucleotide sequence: TGTGCCAGTAGCACCGGGACAGCCCAAGAGACCCAGTACTTC. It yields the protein CASSTGTAQETQYF.

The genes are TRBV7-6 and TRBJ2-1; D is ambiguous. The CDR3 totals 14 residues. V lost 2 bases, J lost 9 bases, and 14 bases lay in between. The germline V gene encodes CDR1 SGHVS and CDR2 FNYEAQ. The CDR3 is CASSLRVVGGEQFF. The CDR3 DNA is TGTGCCAGCAGCTTACGGGTGGTGGGTGGTGAGCAGTTCTTC. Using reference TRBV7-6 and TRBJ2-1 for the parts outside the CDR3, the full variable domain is GAGVSQSPRYKVTKRGQDVALRCDPISGHVSLYWYRQALGQGPEFLTYFNYEAQQDKSGLPNDRFSAERPEGSISTLTIQRTEQRDSAMYRCASSLRVVGGEQFFGPGTRLTVL.

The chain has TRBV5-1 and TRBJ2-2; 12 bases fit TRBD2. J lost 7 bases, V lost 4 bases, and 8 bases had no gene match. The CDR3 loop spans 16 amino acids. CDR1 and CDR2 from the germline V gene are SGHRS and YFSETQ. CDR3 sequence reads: CASSQTSGSDGGELFF. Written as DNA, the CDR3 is TGCGCCAGCAGCCAGACTAGCGGGAGCGACGGCGGGGAGCTGTTTTTT.

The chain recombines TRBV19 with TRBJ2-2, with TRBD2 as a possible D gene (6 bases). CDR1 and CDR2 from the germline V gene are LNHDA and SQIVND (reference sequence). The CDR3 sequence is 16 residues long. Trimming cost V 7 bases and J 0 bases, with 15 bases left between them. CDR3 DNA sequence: TGTGCCAGTAAAATGTCGCGGGGCGCGAACACCGGGGAGCTGTTTTTT. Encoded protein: CASKMSRGANTGELFF.

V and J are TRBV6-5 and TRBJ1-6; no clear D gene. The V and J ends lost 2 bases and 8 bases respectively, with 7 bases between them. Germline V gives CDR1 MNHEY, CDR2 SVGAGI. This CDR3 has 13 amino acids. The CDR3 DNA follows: TGTGCCAGCAGTTACGAACCGGATTCACCCCTCCACTTT. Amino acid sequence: CASSYEPDSPLHF.

This CDR3 reads CASSLEGTVQLAQHF. As DNA, the CDR3 is TGTGCCAGCAGCTTAGAGGGGACAGTCCAATTGGCCCAGCATTTT. The rearrangement uses TRBV7-8 and TRBJ1-5, with TRBD1 matching 7 bases. Per germline, CDR1 SGHVS and CDR2 FQNEAQ. This CDR3 is built from 15 residues. Trimming at V came to 1 base and at J to 11 bases, leaving 11 bases not matched to a gene.

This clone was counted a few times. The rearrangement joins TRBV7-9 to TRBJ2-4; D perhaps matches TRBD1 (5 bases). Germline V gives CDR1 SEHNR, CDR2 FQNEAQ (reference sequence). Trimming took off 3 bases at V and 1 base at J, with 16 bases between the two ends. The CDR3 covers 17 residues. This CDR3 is CASSFPTGPGAKNIQYF. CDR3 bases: TGTGCCAGCAGCTTCCCTACAGGCCCAGGGGCCAAAAACATTCAGTACTTC.

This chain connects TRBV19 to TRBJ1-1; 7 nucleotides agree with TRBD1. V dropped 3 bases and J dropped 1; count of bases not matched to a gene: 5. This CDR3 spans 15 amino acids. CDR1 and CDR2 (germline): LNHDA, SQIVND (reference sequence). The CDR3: CASSMRGTANTEAFF. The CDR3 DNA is TGTGCCAGTAGTATGAGGGGGACAGCGAACACTGAAGCTTTCTTT.

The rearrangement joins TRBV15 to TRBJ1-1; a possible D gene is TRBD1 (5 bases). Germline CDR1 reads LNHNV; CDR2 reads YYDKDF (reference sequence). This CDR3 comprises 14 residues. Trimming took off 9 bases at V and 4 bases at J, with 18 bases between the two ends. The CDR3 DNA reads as TGTGCCACTAACAGTCAGGGAGGTGGCACTGAAGCTTTCTTT. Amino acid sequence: CATNSQGGGTEAFF. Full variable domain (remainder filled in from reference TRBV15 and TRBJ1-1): DAMVIQNPRYQVTQFGKPVTLSCSQTLNHNVMYWYQQKSSQAPKLLFHYYDKDFNNEADTPDNFQSRRPNTSFCFLDIRSPGLGDTAMYLCATNSQGGGTEAFFGQGTRLTVV.

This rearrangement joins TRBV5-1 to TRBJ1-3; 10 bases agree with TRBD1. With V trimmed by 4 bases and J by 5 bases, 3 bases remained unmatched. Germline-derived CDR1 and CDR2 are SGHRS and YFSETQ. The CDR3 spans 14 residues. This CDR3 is CASSPTGGRNTIYF. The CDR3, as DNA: TGCGCCAGCAGCCCGACAGGGGGCAGAAACACCATATATTTT.

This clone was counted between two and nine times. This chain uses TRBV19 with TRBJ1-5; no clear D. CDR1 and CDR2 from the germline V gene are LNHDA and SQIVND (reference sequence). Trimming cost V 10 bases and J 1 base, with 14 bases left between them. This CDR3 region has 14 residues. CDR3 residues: CATALYGSNQPQHF. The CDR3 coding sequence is TGTGCCACCGCCCTGTACGGGAGCAATCAGCCCCAGCATTTT. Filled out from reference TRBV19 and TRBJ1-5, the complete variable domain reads DGGITQSPKYLFRKEGQNVTLSCEQNLNHDAMYWYRQDPGQGLRLIYYSQIVNDFQKGDIAEGYSVSREKKESFPLTVTSAQKNPTAFYLCATALYGSNQPQHFGDGTRLSIL.

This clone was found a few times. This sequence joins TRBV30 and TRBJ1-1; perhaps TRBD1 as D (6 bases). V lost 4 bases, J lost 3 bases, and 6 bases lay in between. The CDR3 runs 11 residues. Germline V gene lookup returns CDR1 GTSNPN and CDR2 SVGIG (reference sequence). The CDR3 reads CAWNRDTEAFF. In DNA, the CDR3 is TGTGCCTGGAACAGGGACACTGAAGCTTTCTTT.

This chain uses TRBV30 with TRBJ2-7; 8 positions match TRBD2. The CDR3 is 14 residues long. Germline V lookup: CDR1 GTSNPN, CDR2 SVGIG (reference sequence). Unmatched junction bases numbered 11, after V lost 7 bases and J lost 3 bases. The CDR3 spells CAFGVPGGGYEQYF. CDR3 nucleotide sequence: TGTGCCTTCGGAGTACCGGGAGGGGGCTACGAGCAGTACTTC.

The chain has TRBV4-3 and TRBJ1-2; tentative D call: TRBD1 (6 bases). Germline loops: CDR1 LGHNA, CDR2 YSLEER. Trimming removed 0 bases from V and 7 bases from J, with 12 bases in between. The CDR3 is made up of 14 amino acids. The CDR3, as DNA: TGCGCCAGCAGCCAAGAAGGGGGAGGGTCTGGCTACACCTTC. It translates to CASSQEGGGSGYTF.

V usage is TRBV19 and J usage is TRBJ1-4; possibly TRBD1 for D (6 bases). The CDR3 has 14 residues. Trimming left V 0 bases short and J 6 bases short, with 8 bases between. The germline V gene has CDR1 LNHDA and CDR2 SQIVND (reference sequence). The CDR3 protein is CASSIEQGDEKLFF. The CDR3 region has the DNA TGTGCCAGTAGTATAGAACAGGGAGATGAAAAACTGTTTTTT.

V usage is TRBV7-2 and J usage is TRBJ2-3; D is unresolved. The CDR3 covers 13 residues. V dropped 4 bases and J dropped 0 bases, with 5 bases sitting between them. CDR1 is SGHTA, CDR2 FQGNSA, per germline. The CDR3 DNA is TGTGCCAGCAGCTCCACTAGCACAGATACGCAGTATTTT. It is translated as CASSSTSTDTQYF. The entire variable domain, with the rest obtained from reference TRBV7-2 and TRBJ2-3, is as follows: GAGVSQSPSNKVTEKGKDVELRCDPISGHTALYWYRQSLGQGLEFLIYFQGNSAPDKSGLPSDRFSAERTGGSVSTLTIQRTQQEDSAVYLCASSSTSTDTQYFGPGTRLTVL.

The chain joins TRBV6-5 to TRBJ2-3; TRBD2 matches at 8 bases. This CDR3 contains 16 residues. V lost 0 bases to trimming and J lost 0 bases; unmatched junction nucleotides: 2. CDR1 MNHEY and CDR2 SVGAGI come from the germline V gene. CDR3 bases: TGTGCCAGCAGTTACTCACTAGCGGCAAGCACAGATACGCAGTATTTT. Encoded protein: CASSYSLAASTDTQYF.